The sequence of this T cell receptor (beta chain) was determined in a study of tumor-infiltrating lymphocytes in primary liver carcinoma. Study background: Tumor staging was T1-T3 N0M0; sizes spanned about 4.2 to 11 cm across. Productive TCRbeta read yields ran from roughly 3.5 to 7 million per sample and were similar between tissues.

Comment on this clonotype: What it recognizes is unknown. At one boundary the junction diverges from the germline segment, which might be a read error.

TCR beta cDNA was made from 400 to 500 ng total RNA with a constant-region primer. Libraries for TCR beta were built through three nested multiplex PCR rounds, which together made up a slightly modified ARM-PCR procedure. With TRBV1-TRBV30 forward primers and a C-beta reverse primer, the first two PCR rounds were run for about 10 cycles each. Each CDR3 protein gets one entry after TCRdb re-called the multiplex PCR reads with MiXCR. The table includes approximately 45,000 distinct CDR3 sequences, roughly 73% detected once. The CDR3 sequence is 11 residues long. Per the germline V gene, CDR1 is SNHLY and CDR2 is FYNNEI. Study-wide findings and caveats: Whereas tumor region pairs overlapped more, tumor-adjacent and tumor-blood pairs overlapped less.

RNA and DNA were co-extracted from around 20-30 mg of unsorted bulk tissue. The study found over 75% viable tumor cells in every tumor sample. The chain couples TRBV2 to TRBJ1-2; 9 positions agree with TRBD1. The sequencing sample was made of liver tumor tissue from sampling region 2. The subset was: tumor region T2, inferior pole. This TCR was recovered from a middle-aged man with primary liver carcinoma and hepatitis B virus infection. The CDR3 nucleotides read TGTGCCAACAGTGAACAGGGGGCAGGCACCTTC. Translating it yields CANSEQGAGTF.